Presented here are 30 T cell receptor beta chains from one specimen sequenced in a study of blood T cell repertoires in COVID-19. Repertoires were generated with immunoSEQ multiplex PCR, while TCRdb's copy carries only in-frame clones and drops some. The sample has 250,000 or so clones, roughly four fifths seen once. Sequences were obtained from peripheral blood. The receptors come from a woman of 80 years or more with acute or convalescent COVID-19.

The chain carries TRBV15 and TRBJ1-2; possibly TRBD1 for D (6 bases). This CDR3 is 17 amino acids long. V shed 0 bases and J shed 2 bases, with 16 bases lying between them. From germline, CDR1 is LNHNV and CDR2 YYDKDF (reference sequence). CDR3 coding DNA: TGTGCCACCAGCAGAGATCTTTTAGCAGGGGACAACTATGGCTACACCTTC. It is translated as CATSRDLLAGDNYGYTF.

The rearrangement links TRBV19 to TRBJ1-2, with 8 positions matching TRBD1. The junction had 15 bases not matched to a gene; V was cut back by 0 bases and J by 6 bases. Per germline, CDR1 LNHDA and CDR2 SQIVND (reference sequence). This CDR3 region has 18 residues. For the CDR3, the DNA is TGTGCCAGTAGTATAGATCCCGGGACAGGACTATTCGCGCATGGCTACACCTTC. Its translation: CASSIDPGTGLFAHGYTF.

The rearrangement links TRBV7-2 to TRBJ1-4; TRBD1 is a possible D gene (5 bases). CDR1 SGHTA and CDR2 FQGNSA come from the germline V gene. The CDR3 consists of 15 residues. With 1 base removed from V and 10 bases from J, the gap between germline ends came to 16 bases. In DNA, the CDR3 is TGTGCCAGCAGCTTAGTTCCAGGGAATACAGGAAAACTGTTTTTT. It encodes CASSLVPGNTGKLFF.

As regards this clone: Additional DNA sequences in this sample encode the identical CDR3. J is TRBJ1-3 and V is TRBV7-8; 7 positions agree with TRBD1. Germline V CDR1 and CDR2: SGHVS, FQNEAQ. The CDR3 totals 14 residues. V lost 3 bases, J lost 2 bases, and 1 base stayed unmatched. The CDR3 DNA sequence: TGTGCCAGCAGCTTGCAGGGGGCTGGAAACACCATATATTTT. Translating it yields CASSLQGAGNTIYF.

The chain employs TRBV6-2 or TRBV6-3 and TRBJ2-7; 9 bases match TRBD1. The CDR3 loop spans 15 amino acids. Germline values: CDR1 MNHEY, CDR2 SVGEGT. Germline trimming cut 2 bases from V and 2 bases from J; bases unmatched to any gene: 4. This chain's CDR3 is CASSYLGQGTYEQYF. The DNA for the CDR3 is TGTGCCAGCAGTTACCTGGGACAGGGAACCTACGAGCAGTACTTC.

This sequence joins TRBV24-1 and TRBJ2-3; 7 bases are a match to TRBD2. Losses at the gene ends were 7 bases for V and 2 bases for J; bases not matched to a gene: 8. Germline-derived CDR1 and CDR2 are KGHDR and SFDVKD. The CDR3 contains 15 residues. The CDR3 coding sequence is TGTGCCACCAGGGGAGACGGGAGGCTCACAGATACGCAGTATTTT. This translates into CATRGDGRLTDTQYF.

This chain links TRBV18 with TRBJ1-1; D is undetermined. Germline assignment: CDR1 KGHSH and CDR2 LQKENI. The ends were cut back, 5 bases at V and 0 bases at J, with 7 bases in the middle. CDR3 length: 13 residues. The CDR3 coding sequence is TGTGCCAGCTCAACAGAATTGAACACTGAAGCTTTCTTT. It is translated as CASSTELNTEAFF.

This chain connects TRBV5-1 to TRBJ1-3, with D unclear. Per germline, CDR1 SGHRS and CDR2 YFSETQ. Trimming pared 0 bases from V and 3 bases from J, leaving 7 bases between. The CDR3 extends over 14 amino acids. The CDR3 nucleotides read TGCGCCAGCAGCTTGGGACAAAATGGAAACACCATATATTTT. Amino acids: CASSLGQNGNTIYF.

This clone occurred a few times. Other DNA sequences in this sample translate to the same CDR3. The chain combines TRBV9 with TRBJ2-3; no clear D gene. The germline V gene encodes CDR1 SGDLS and CDR2 YYNGEE. CDR3 length: 12 residues. Trimming took 0 bases from V and 5 from J, leaving 4 bases between them. CDR3 nucleotide sequence: TGTGCCAGCAGCGTAGATAGAGATACGCAGTATTTT. Its translation is CASSVDRDTQYF.

This clone was counted only a few times. V and J are TRBV13 and TRBJ2-7; D perhaps matches TRBD1 (6 bases). The CDR3 has 15 amino acids. Germline loops: CDR1 PRHDT, CDR2 FYEKMQ (reference sequence). The V gene lost 6 bases and the J gene lost 2 bases, with 17 bases spanning the gap. The CDR3 sequence is CASRMSGTLTYEQYF. CDR3 coding DNA: TGTGCCAGCAGAATGTCCGGGACACTTACCTACGAGCAGTACTTC.

The sample holds a few counts of this clone. The chain's CDR3 is CASSTQGQGAFQHF. Written as DNA, the CDR3 is TGTGCCAGCAGCACGCAGGGACAGGGGGCCTTCCAGCATTTT. This chain joins TRBV7-2 and TRBJ1-5; TRBD1 aligns across 12 bases. The junction had 8 bases not matched to a gene; V was cut back by 5 bases and J by 12 bases. The CDR3 is 14 amino acids. Looked up from germline, CDR1 is SGHTA and CDR2 is FQGNSA.

The CDR3 nucleotides are TGTGCCAGCAGCCGGGGACAGGTGGTTAATTCACCCCTCCACTTT. Protein: CASSRGQVVNSPLHF. This chain links TRBV3-1 (or the pseudogene TRBV3-2) with TRBJ1-6; TRBD1 aligns across 8 bases. The CDR3 contains 15 residues. V lost 4 bases, J lost 6 bases, and 5 bases stayed unmatched. Germline V gene lookup returns CDR1 LGHDT and CDR2 YNNKEL (reference sequence).

The chain links TRBV5-5 to TRBJ2-7; 7 bases map to TRBD1. The V and J ends lost 1 base and 0 bases, in that order; junction bases with no gene match: 4. CDR3 length: 15 amino acids. CDR1 is SGHKS, CDR2 YYEKEE, per germline (reference sequence). DNA of the CDR3: TGTGCCAGCAGCTTGTTAGGGGACAGCTCCTACGAGCAGTACTTC. This codes for CASSLLGDSSYEQYF.

In DNA, the CDR3 is TGTGCCAGCAGCTCGCAGTGGGGAGAGAACACTGAAGCTTTCTTT. Encoded protein: CASSSQWGENTEAFF. The chain carries TRBV5-4 and TRBJ1-1; no clear D. V gave up 3 bases and J gave up 1 base, with 13 bases separating them. The CDR3 totals 15 residues. Germline V gives CDR1 SGHNT, CDR2 YYREEE (reference sequence).

This clone was seen a handful of times. The chain recombines TRBV10-3 with TRBJ1-1, with D unresolved. The V gene lost 2 bases and the J gene lost 7 bases, with 14 bases spanning the gap. CDR1 and CDR2 from the germline V gene are ENHRY and SYGVKD. This CDR3 is built from 14 residues. The CDR3 DNA reads as TGTGCCATCAGTGAGACAGTTATGGAAAATGAAGCTTTCTTT. It is translated as CAISETVMENEAFF.

The V and J genes are TRBV11-2 and TRBJ1-6, with D uncertain. The length of the CDR3 is 14 residues. From germline, CDR1 is SGHAT and CDR2 FQNNGV. V was shortened by 3 bases and J by 8 bases, with 11 bases between the two germline ends. The CDR3 loop reads CASSFGGADSPLHF. The CDR3 DNA follows: TGTGCCAGCAGCTTCGGTGGCGCGGATTCACCCCTCCACTTT.

The chain joins TRBV6-1 to TRBJ2-3; TRBD2 matches 8 bases. V shed 1 base, J shed 1 base, and the junction held 1 base outside the gene matches. Germline V gene data show CDR1 as MNHNS and CDR2 as SASEGT. The CDR3 is 15 residues long. CDR3 nucleotides: TGTGCCAGCAGTGAAGGCGGGGGGCGCACAGATACGCAGTATTTT. Translating gives CASSEGGGRTDTQYF.

The rearrangement joins TRBV29-1 to TRBJ1-2, with D perhaps matching TRBD1 (5 bases). With 1 base removed from V and 4 bases from J, the gap between germline ends came to 10 bases. The CDR3 has 13 amino acids. Germline V gene data show CDR1 as SQVTM and CDR2 as ANQGSEA. In DNA, the CDR3 is TGCAGCGTTGAAGGGTACGGGGGCTATGGCTACACCTTC. It yields the protein CSVEGYGGYGYTF.

The chain joins TRBV2 to TRBJ2-1; D uncertain. The CDR3 loop spans 11 amino acids. V was clipped by 4 bases and J by 8 bases, with 6 bases between them. Germline V gives CDR1 SNHLY, CDR2 FYNNEI. CDR3 protein: CASSGYYEQFF. The CDR3, as DNA: TGTGCCAGCAGTGGGTACTATGAGCAGTTCTTC. The whole variable domain, filled in from reference TRBV2 and TRBJ2-1, reads EPEVTQTPSHQVTQMGQEVILRCVPISNHLYFYWYRQILGQKVEFLVSFYNNEISEKSEIFDDQFSVERPDGSNFTLKIRSTKLEDSAMYFCASSGYYEQFFGPGTRLTVL.

The CDR3 spells CASSQPQGAGYGYTF. CDR3 DNA sequence: TGTGCCAGCAGTCAACCCCAGGGGGCAGGGTATGGCTACACCTTC. The chain has TRBV14 and TRBJ1-2, with 8 positions matching TRBD1. In germline, CDR1 is SGHDN, CDR2 FVKESK. J gave up 5 bases and V 6 bases, and 11 bases lay outside the gene matches. The CDR3 covers 15 residues.

The rearrangement links TRBV4-1 to TRBJ2-5; 7 bases agree with TRBD2. Germline V gives CDR1 MGHRA, CDR2 YSYEKL. CDR3 length equals 15 residues. J lost 4 bases, V lost 0 bases, and 5 bases had no gene match. CDR3 sequence reads: CASSQDIGGGETQYF. As DNA, the CDR3 is TGCGCCAGCAGCCAAGATATCGGCGGGGGAGAGACCCAGTACTTC.

This chain uses TRBV15 with TRBJ1-2, with D possibly being TRBD1 (5 bases). Germline V CDR1 and CDR2: LNHNV, YYDKDF (reference sequence). The CDR3 consists of 14 residues. V was pared by 3 bases and J by 7 bases, with 15 bases between. The CDR3 here is CATSRRKGSGGYTF. CDR3 nucleotide sequence: TGTGCCACCAGCAGGCGGAAGGGGTCGGGTGGCTACACCTTC.

The genes are TRBV6-1 and TRBJ2-5; 16 positions agree with TRBD2. The CDR3 covers 18 residues. Germline V gene lookup returns CDR1 MNHNS and CDR2 SASEGT. V was pared by 2 bases and J by 4 bases, with 7 bases of the junction left unmatched. The CDR3 loop reads CASSELGTSGRARETQYF. In DNA form, the CDR3 reads TGTGCCAGCAGTGAATTGGGGACTAGCGGGAGGGCCCGAGAGACCCAGTACTTC.

This clone was seen more than once but under ten times. The rearrangement uses TRBV12-3 or TRBV12-4 and TRBJ1-1; the D gene is possibly TRBD1 (6 bases). The CDR3 consists of 12 residues. The V gene lost 6 bases and the J gene lost 8 bases, with 13 bases spanning the gap. For the CDR3, the DNA is TGTGCCAGCAGCCCTCCCGACAGGGAAGCTTTCTTT. Residues: CASSPPDREAFF.

The table lists this clone with a count of one. CDR3 DNA: TGTGCCAGCAGCTTAAGTAAGGGACTAGCTCACGATGCCTCCTACGAGCAGTACTTC. As protein: CASSLSKGLAHDASYEQYF. The chain is built from TRBV7-2 and TRBJ2-7, with 9 bases fitting TRBD2. With V trimmed by 2 bases and J by 0 bases, 14 bases remained unmatched. The length of the CDR3 is 19 residues. Germline V gene lookup returns CDR1 SGHTA and CDR2 FQGNSA.

V usage is TRBV6-2 or TRBV6-3 and J usage is TRBJ2-5; TRBD1 aligns across 7 bases. The trim removed 2 bases at V and 1 base at J, leaving 4 bases unmatched. Germline V CDR1 and CDR2: MNHEY, SVGEGT. The CDR3 sequence is 15 residues long. In nucleotides, the CDR3 is TGTGCCAGCAGTTACCCACAGGGGCGCCAAGAGACCCAGTACTTC. This translates into CASSYPQGRQETQYF.

The genes are TRBV15 and TRBJ1-4; weak D call: TRBD1 (5 bases). The V gene lost 5 bases and the J gene lost 6 bases, with 16 bases spanning the gap. The CDR3 is 15 amino acids. Germline CDR1 is LNHNV and CDR2 is YYDKDF (reference sequence). The CDR3 protein is CATSGAGGEYEKLFF. Here the CDR3 DNA reads TGTGCCACCAGCGGGGCCGGAGGGGAGTATGAAAAACTGTTTTTT. Full variable domain (rest looked up from reference TRBV15 and TRBJ1-4): DAMVIQNPRYQVTQFGKPVTLSCSQTLNHNVMYWYQQKSSQAPKLLFHYYDKDFNNEADTPDNFQSRRPNTSFCFLDIRSPGLGDTAMYLCATSGAGGEYEKLFFGSGTQLSVL.

The chain carries TRBV19 and TRBJ1-5, with 8 bases fitting TRBD1. Germline lookup yields CDR1 LNHDA and CDR2 SQIVND (reference sequence). V lost 6 bases and J lost 6; bases outside the gene matches: 13. The CDR3 runs 16 residues. This chain's CDR3 is CASRLQGEGWVQPQHF. CDR3 sequence (DNA): TGTGCCAGTAGGCTACAGGGGGAGGGTTGGGTTCAGCCCCAGCATTTT.

The chain links TRBV11-2 to TRBJ2-3; TRBD2 matches 10 bases. The junction had 18 bases not matched to a gene; V was cut back by 5 bases and J by 4 bases. CDR1 and CDR2 from the germline V gene are SGHAT and FQNNGV. The CDR3 consists of 19 residues. The CDR3 DNA is TGTGCCAGCAGCCACACCACTGGGGCTAGCGGGAGACGCGCAGATACGCAGTATTTT. Its translation: CASSHTTGASGRRADTQYF.

This sequence joins TRBV5-1 and TRBJ2-1; tentative D call: TRBD1 (7 bases). Germline V gene data show CDR1 as SGHRS and CDR2 as YFSETQ. The ends were cut back, 4 bases at V and 0 bases at J, with 14 bases in the middle. The CDR3 spans 16 residues. In nucleotides, the CDR3 is TGCGCCAGCAGCACGACTAGACAGGGCTCCTACAATGAGCAGTTCTTC. This translates into CASSTTRQGSYNEQFF.